Each of the 7 T cell receptor beta chains below was sequenced from the same sample in a study of identifying expanded T cells in peripheral blood. Using immunoSEQ multiplex PCR, the repertoire was profiled, and TCRdb retains in-frame clones only, with some absent. The sample has under 95,000 clones, roughly 90% seen once. Sequenced: blood. These receptors were collected from a person aged 18 to 70 in good health.

J is TRBJ2-7 and V is TRBV5-1, with a tentative D call TRBD2 (6 bases). Deletions cut 0 bases from V and 11 bases from J, with 21 bases between. The CDR3 is made up of 15 amino acids. Looked up from germline, CDR1 is SGHRS and CDR2 is YFSETQ. CDR3 in DNA: TGCGCCAGCAGCTTGGATAAGTTTCGCGGGGAGCAAGAGTACTTC. It encodes CASSLDKFRGEQEYF. The full variable domain, in which reference TRBV5-1 and TRBJ2-7 provide the parts outside the CDR3, is KAGVTQTPRYLIKTRGQQVTLSCSPISGHRSVSWYQQTPGQGLQFLFEYFSETQRNKGNFPGRFSGRQFSNSRSEMNVSTLELGDSALYLCASSLDKFRGEQEYFGPGTRLTVT.

This clone was observed a handful of times. The chain links TRBV2 to TRBJ2-4; D gene uncertain. CDR1 and CDR2 (germline): SNHLY, FYNNEI. With 4 bases removed from V and 0 bases from J, the gap between germline ends came to 13 bases. This CDR3 comprises 16 residues. The CDR3 DNA sequence: TGTGCCAGCAGTGTTGAGAGGATACTAGCCAAAAACATTCAGTACTTC. As protein: CASSVERILAKNIQYF.

Written as DNA, the CDR3 is TGTGCCAGCAGCCAGTTCCGGGGGGCGGAAGAGACCCAGTACTTC. Protein: CASSQFRGAEETQYF. The gene calls are TRBV14 and TRBJ2-5, with a possible D match to TRBD2 (7 bases). Trimming shortened V by 3 bases and J by 3 bases, and 14 bases separated the two germline ends. CDR1 is SGHDN and CDR2 is FVKESK in the germline V gene. There are 15 residues in the CDR3. Filled out from reference TRBV14 and TRBJ2-5, the complete variable domain reads EAGVTQFPSHSVIEKGQTVTLRCDPISGHDNLYWYRRVMGKEIKFLLHFVKESKQDESGMPNNRFLAERTGGTYSTLKVQPAELEDSGVYFCASSQFRGAEETQYFGPGTRLLVL.

The V and J genes are TRBV4-1 and TRBJ2-7, with D tentatively TRBD1 (5 bases). This CDR3 contains 15 residues. Deletions cut 2 bases from V and 0 bases from J, with 11 bases between. In germline, CDR1 is MGHRA, CDR2 YSYEKL. This chain's CDR3 is CASSQQNTGSYEQYF. DNA of the CDR3: TGCGCCAGCAGCCAACAAAATACAGGCTCCTACGAGCAGTACTTC.

V is TRBV30 and J is TRBJ2-2, with D maybe TRBD1 (5 bases). Germline lookup yields CDR1 GTSNPN and CDR2 SVGIG (reference sequence). The germline V and J ends were trimmed by 4 bases and 6 bases, with 9 bases remaining between them. The CDR3 is 12 amino acids. The CDR3: CAWTGSAGELFF. The CDR3 coding sequence is TGTGCCTGGACAGGGTCAGCCGGGGAGCTGTTTTTT. Full variable domain (rest looked up from reference TRBV30 and TRBJ2-2): SQTIHQWPATLVQPVGSPLSLECTVEGTSNPNLYWYRQAAGRGLQLLFYSVGIGQISSEVPQNLSASRPQDRQFILSSKKLLLSDSGFYLCAWTGSAGELFFGEGSRLTVL.

The chain recombines TRBV7-2 with TRBJ2-7, with D uncertain. The germline V gene has CDR1 SGHTA and CDR2 FQGNSA. The CDR3 length is 13 residues. V was trimmed by 0 bases and J by 4 bases, leaving 7 bases between them. The CDR3 bases are TGTGCCAGCAGCTTAGCCGGACGTTACGAGCAGTACTTC. As protein: CASSLAGRYEQYF.

The chain employs TRBV7-2 and TRBJ1-3, with D hard to call. The CDR3 loop spans 16 amino acids. Germline V CDR1 and CDR2: SGHTA, FQGNSA. V lost 5 bases and J 0 bases, leaving 14 bases between the germline ends. The DNA of the CDR3 is TGTGCCAGCAGCCCCGGAACACCTTACTCTGGAAACACCATATATTTT. This sequence encodes CASSPGTPYSGNTIYF.